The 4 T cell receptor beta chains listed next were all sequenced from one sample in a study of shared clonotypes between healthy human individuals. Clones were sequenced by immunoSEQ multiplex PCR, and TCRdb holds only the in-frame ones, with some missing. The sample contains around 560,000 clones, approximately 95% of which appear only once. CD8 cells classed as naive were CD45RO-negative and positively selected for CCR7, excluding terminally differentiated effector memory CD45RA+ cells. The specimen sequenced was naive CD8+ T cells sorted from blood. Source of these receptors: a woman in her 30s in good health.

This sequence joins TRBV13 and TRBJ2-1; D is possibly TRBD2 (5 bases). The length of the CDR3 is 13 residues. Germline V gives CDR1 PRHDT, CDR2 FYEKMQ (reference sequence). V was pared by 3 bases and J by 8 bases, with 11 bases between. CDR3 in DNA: TGTGCCAGCAGCTTTGCCAGCGGCGATGAGCAGTTCTTC. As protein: CASSFASGDEQFF. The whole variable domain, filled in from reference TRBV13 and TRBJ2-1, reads AAGVIQSPRHLIKEKRETATLKCYPIPRHDTVYWYQQGPGQDPQFLISFYEKMQSDKGSIPDRFSAQQFSDYHSELNMSSLELGDSALYFCASSFASGDEQFFGPGTRLTVL.

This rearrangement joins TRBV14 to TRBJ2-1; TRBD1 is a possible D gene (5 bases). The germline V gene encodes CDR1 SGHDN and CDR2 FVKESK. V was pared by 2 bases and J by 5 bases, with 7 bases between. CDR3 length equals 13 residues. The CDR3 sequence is CASSQQGDNEQFF. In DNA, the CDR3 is TGTGCCAGCAGCCAACAAGGGGACAATGAGCAGTTCTTC.

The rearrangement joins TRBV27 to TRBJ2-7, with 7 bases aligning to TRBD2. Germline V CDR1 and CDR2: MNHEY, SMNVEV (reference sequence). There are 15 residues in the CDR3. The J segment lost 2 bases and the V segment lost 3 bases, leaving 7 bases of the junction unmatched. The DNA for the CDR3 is TGTGCCAGCAGTTTTTCGGCTAGCGGCCCCTACGAGCAGTACTTC. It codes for CASSFSASGPYEQYF.

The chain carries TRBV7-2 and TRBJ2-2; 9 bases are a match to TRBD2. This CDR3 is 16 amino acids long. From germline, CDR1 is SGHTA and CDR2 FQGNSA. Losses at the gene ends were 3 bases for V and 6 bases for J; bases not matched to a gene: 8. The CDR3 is CASSFSAGGAAGELFF. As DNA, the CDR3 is TGTGCCAGCAGCTTTAGCGCGGGGGGGGCCGCCGGGGAGCTGTTTTTT.